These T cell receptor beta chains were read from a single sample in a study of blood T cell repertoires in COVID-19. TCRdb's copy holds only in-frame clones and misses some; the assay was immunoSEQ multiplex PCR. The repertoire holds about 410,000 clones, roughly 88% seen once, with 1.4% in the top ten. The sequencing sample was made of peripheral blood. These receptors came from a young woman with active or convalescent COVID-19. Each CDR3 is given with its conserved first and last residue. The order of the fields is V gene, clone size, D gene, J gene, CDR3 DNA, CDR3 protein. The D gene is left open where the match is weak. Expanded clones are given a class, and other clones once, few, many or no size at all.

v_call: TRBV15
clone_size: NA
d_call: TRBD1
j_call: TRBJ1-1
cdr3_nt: TGTGCCACCAGCAGGGTCAGGGGGCAAAGCACTGAAGCTTTCTTT
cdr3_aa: CATSRVRGQSTEAFF

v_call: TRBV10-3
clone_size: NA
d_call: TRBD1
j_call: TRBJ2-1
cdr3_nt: TGTGCCATCAGTGAACTACAGGGGAGCGCTGAGCAGTTCTTC
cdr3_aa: CAISELQGSAEQFF

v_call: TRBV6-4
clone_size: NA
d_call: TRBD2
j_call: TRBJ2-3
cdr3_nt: TGTGCCAGCAGTGACTCTAGCGGGGGGGCCGATACGCAGTATTTT
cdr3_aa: CASSDSSGGADTQYF

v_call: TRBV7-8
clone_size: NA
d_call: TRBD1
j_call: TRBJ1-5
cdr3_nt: TGTGCCAGCAGCTTAGGGGACAGATTCAATCAGCCCCAGCATTTT
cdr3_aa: CASSLGDRFNQPQHF

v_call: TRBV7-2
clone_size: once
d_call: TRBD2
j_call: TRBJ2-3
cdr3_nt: TGTGCCAGCAGCGAGCGGGACGCCTCCCGGGGGGATACGCAGTATTTT
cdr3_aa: CASSERDASRGDTQYF

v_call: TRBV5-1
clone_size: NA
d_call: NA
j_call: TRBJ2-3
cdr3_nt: TGCGCCAGCAGCTCAAGACAGGACACAGATACGCAGTATTTT
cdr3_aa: CASSSRQDTDTQYF

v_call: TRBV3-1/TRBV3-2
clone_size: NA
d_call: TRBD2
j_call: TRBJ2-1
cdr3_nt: TGTGCCAGCAGCCAAATAACCGGGACTAGCGGGAATGAGCAGTTCTTC
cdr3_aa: CASSQITGTSGNEQFF

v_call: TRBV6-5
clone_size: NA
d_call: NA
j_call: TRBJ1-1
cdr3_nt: TGTGCCAGCAGTTACGGTGGAGCGAACACTGAAGCTTTCTTT
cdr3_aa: CASSYGGANTEAFF

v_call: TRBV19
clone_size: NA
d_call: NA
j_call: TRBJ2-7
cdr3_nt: TGTGCCACCCTTGGTGAGGGATCCTCCTACGAGCAGTACTTC
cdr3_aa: CATLGEGSSYEQYF

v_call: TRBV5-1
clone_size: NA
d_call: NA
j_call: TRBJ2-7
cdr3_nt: TGCGCCAGCAGCTTGGCCATTGCCCCGACAGATTTCGCTTACGAGCAGTACTTC
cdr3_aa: CASSLAIAPTDFAYEQYF

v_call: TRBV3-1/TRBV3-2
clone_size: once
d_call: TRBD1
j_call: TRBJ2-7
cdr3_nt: TGTGCCAGCAGCCCACAGACAGGGGGCTACGAGCAGTACTTC
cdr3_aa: CASSPQTGGYEQYF

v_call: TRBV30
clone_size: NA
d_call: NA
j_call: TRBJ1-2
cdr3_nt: TGTGCCTGGAGTAGGGGGTCAGCTAACTATGGCTACACCTTC
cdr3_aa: CAWSRGSANYGYTF

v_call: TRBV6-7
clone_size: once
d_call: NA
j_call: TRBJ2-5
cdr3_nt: TGTATATCGGAGACCCAGTACTTC
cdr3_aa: CISETQYF

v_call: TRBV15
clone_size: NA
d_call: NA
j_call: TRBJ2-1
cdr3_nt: TGTGCCACCAGCAGATCCAGGACTCTGAACAACTACAATGAGCAGTTCTTC
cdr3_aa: CATSRSRTLNNYNEQFF

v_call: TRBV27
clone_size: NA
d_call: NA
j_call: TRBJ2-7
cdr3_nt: TGTGCCAGCAGTTCCTCCGGGGTAGCTCCCTACGAGCAGTACTTC
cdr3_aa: CASSSSGVAPYEQYF

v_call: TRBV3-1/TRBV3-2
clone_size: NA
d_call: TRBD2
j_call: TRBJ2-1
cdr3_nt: TGTGCCAGCAGCCCCCAGCTGGGACTAGCTGCCAATGAGCAGTTCTTC
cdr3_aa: CASSPQLGLAANEQFF

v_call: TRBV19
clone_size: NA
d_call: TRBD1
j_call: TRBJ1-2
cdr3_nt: TGTGCCAGTAGTATAGCTACAGGGGATAACTATGGCTACACCTTC
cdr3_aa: CASSIATGDNYGYTF

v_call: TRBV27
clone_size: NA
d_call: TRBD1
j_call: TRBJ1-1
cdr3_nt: TGTGCCAGCAGTTTATCGAGGGGGCATACTGAAGCTTTCTTT
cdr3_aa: CASSLSRGHTEAFF

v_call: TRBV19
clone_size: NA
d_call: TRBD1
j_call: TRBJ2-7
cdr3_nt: TGTGCCAGTAGTATCCTTTCCGGGACAGGGGGCGACGAGCAGTACTTC
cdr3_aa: CASSILSGTGGDEQYF

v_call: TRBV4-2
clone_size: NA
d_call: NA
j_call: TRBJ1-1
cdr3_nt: TGTGCCAGCAGCCAAGACGCGGTGAACACTGAAGCTTTCTTT
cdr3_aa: CASSQDAVNTEAFF

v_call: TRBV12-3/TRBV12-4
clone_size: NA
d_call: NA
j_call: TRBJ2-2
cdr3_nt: TGTGCCAGCAGAGGAATAGGAGCCGGGGAGCTGTTTTTT
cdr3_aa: CASRGIGAGELFF

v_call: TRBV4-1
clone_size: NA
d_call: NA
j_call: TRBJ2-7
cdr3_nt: TGCGCCAGCAGCCAAGAAGGGGGTGGCTCCTACGAGCAGTACTTC
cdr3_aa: CASSQEGGGSYEQYF

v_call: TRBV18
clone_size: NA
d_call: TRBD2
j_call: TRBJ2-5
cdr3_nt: TGTGCCAGCTCAAAGCGGGGGCACGAGACCCAGTACTTC
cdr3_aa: CASSKRGHETQYF